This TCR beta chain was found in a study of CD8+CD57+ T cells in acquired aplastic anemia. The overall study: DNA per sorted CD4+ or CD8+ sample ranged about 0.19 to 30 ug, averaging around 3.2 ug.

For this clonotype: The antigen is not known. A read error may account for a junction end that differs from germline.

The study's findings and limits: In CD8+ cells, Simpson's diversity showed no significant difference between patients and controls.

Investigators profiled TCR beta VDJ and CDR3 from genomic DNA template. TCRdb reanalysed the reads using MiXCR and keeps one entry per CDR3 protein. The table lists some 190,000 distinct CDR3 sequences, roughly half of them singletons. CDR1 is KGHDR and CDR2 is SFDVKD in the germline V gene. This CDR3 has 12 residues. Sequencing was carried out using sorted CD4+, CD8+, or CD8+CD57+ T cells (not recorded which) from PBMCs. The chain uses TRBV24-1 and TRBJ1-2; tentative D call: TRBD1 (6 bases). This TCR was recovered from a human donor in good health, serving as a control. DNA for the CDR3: TGTGCCGCCAGTTGGGGGCAGGGGGGCTACACCTTC. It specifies CAASWGQGGYTF.